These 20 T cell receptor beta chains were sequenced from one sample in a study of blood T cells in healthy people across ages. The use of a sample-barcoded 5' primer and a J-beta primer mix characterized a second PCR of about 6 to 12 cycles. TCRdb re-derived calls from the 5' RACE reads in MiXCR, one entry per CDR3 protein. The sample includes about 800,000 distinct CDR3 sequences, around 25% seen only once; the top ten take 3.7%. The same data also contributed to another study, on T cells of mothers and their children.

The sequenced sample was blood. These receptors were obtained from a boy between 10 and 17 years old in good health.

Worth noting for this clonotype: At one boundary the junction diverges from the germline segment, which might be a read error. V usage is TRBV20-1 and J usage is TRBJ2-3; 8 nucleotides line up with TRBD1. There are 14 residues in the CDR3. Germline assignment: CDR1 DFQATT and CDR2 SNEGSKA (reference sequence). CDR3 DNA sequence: TGCAGTGCTGCTGGGACAGGCGGCGCAGATACGCGGTATTTT. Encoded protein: CSAAGTGGADTRYF.

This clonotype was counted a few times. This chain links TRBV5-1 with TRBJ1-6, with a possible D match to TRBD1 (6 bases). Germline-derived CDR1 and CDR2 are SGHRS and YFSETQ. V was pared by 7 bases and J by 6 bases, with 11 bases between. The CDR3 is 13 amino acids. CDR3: CASRTAFNSPLHF. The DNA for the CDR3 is TGCGCCAGCCGGACAGCATTTAATTCACCCCTCCACTTT.

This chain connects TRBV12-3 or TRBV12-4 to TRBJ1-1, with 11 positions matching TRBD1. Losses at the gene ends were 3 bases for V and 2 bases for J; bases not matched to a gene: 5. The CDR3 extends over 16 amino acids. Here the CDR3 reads CASSFWGQGGNTEAFF. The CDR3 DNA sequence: TGTGCCAGCAGTTTTTGGGGACAGGGGGGTAACACTGAAGCTTTCTTT.

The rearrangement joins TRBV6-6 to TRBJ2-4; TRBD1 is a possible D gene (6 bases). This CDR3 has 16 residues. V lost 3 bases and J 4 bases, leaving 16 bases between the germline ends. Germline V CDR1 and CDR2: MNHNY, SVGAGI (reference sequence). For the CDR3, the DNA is TGTGCCAGCAGTTATTCACAGGGATCAGTGAAAAACATTCAGTACTTC. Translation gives CASSYSQGSVKNIQYF.

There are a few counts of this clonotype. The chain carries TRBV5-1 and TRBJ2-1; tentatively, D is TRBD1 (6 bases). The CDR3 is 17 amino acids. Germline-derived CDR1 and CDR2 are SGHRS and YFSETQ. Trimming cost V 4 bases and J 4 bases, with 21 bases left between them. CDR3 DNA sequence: TGCGCCAGCAGCCCCCCCCCGACAGGATACTTTTACAATGAGCAGTTCTTC. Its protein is CASSPPPTGYFYNEQFF.

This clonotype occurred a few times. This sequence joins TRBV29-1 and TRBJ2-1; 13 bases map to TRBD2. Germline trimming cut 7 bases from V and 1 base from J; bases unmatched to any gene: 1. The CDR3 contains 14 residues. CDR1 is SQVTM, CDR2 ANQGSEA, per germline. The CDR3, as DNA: TGCAGCGGGGGACTAGCGGGGTCCTACAATGAGCAGTTCTTC. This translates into CSGGLAGSYNEQFF.

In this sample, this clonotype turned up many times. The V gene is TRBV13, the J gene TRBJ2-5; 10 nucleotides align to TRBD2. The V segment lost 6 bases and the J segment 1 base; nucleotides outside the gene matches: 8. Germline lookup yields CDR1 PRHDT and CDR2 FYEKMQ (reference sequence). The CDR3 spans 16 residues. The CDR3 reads CASSSRAGGPQETQYF. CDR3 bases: TGTGCCAGCAGTTCAAGAGCGGGAGGGCCCCAAGAGACCCAGTACTTC.

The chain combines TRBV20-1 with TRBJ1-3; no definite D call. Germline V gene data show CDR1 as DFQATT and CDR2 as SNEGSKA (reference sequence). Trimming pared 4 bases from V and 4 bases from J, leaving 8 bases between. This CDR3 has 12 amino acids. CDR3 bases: TGCAGTGCTACAGACACGGGAAACACCATATATTTT. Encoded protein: CSATDTGNTIYF.

CDR3 in amino acids: CSVTEDRSYNEQFF. The CDR3 DNA reads as TGCAGTGTTACAGAGGACAGGAGTTACAATGAGCAGTTCTTC. The chain couples TRBV20-1 to TRBJ2-1, with 7 nucleotides matching TRBD1. Unmatched junction bases numbered 10, after V lost 7 bases and J lost 4 bases. The CDR3 runs to 14 residues. The germline gives CDR1 DFQATT, CDR2 SNEGSKA (reference sequence).

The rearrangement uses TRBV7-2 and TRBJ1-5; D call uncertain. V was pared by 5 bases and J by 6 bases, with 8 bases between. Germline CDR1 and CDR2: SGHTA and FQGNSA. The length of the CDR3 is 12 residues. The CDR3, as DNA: TGTGCCAGCAGCCAGACGGGTCAGCCCCAGCATTTT. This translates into CASSQTGQPQHF.

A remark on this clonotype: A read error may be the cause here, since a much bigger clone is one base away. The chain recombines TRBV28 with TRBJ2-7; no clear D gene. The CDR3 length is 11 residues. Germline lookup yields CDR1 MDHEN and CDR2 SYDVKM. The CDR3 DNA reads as TGTGCCAGCAGTGGTCCTTACGAGCAGTGCTTC. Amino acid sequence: CASSGPYEQCF. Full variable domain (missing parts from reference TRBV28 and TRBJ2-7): DVKVTQSSRYLVKRTGEKVFLECVQDMDHENMFWYRQDPGLGLRLIYFSYDVKMKEKGDIPEGYSVSREKKERFSLILESASTNQTSMYLCASSGPYEQCFGPGTRLTVT.

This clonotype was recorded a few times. Written as DNA, the CDR3 is TGCAGTGCCCTACCTAGCGGGAGGGTCACAGATACGCAGTATTTT. Translation: CSALPSGRVTDTQYF. The chain recombines TRBV20-1 with TRBJ2-3, with 12 bases matching TRBD2. CDR3 length: 15 residues. Germline trimming cut 6 bases from V and 2 bases from J; bases unmatched to any gene: 6. Germline V gene lookup returns CDR1 DFQATT and CDR2 SNEGSKA (reference sequence).

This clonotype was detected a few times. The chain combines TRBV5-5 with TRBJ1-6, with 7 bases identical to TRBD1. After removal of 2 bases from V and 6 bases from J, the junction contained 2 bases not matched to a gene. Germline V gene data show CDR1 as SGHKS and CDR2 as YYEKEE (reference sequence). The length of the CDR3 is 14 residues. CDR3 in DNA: TGTGCCAGCAGCTTACAGGGGATTAATTCACCCCTCCACTTT. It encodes CASSLQGINSPLHF.

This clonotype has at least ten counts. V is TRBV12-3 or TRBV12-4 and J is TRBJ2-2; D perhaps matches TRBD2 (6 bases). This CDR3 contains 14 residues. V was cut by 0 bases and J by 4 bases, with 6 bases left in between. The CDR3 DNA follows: TGTGCCAGCAGTTTAGCGGGAGGCACCGGGGAGCTGTTTTTT. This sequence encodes CASSLAGGTGELFF.

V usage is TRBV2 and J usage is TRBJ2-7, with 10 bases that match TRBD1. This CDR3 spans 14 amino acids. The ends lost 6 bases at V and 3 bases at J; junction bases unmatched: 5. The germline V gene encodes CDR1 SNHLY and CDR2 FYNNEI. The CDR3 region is CASSRGTGVYEQYF. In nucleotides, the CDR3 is TGTGCCAGCAGCCGCGGGACAGGGGTCTACGAGCAGTACTTC. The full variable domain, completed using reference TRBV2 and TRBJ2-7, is EPEVTQTPSHQVTQMGQEVILRCVPISNHLYFYWYRQILGQKVEFLVSFYNNEISEKSEIFDDQFSVERPDGSNFTLKIRSTKLEDSAMYFCASSRGTGVYEQYFGPGTRLTVT.

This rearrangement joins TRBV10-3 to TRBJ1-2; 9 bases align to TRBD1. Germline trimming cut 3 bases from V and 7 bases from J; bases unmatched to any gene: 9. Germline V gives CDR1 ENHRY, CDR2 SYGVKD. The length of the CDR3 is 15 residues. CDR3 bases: TGTGCCATCAGTGAATCCGGGACAGGGTTCTCTGGCTACACCTTC. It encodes CAISESGTGFSGYTF.

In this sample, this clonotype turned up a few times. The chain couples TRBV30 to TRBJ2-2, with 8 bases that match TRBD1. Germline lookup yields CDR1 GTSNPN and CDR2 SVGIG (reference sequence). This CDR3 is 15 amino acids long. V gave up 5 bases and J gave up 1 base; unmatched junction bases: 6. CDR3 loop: CAWDGRGRNTGELFF. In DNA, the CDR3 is TGTGCCTGGGATGGCAGGGGGCGGAACACCGGGGAGCTGTTTTTT.

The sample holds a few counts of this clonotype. CDR3 region: CASSSADYGYTF. In DNA, the CDR3 is TGTGCCAGCAGCTCCGCCGACTATGGCTACACCTTC. The chain uses TRBV7-9 and TRBJ1-2; no clear D. The length of the CDR3 is 12 residues. Trimming removed 4 bases from V and 3 bases from J, with 6 bases in between. The V gene's germline CDR1 is SEHNR and CDR2 FQNEAQ (reference sequence).

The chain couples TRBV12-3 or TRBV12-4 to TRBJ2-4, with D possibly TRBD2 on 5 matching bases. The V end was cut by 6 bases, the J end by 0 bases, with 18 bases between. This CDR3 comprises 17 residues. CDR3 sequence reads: CASSKTSGSVAKNIQYF. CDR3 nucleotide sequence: TGTGCCAGCAGCAAAACAAGTGGTAGCGTAGCCAAAAACATTCAGTACTTC.

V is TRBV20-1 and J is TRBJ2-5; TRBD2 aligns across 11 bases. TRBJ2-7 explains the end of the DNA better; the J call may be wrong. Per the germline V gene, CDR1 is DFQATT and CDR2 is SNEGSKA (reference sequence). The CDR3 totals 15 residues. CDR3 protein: CSARTSGSSLGEQYF. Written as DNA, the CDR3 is TGCAGTGCTAGAACTAGCGGGAGCAGTTTAGGCGAGCAGTACTTC.